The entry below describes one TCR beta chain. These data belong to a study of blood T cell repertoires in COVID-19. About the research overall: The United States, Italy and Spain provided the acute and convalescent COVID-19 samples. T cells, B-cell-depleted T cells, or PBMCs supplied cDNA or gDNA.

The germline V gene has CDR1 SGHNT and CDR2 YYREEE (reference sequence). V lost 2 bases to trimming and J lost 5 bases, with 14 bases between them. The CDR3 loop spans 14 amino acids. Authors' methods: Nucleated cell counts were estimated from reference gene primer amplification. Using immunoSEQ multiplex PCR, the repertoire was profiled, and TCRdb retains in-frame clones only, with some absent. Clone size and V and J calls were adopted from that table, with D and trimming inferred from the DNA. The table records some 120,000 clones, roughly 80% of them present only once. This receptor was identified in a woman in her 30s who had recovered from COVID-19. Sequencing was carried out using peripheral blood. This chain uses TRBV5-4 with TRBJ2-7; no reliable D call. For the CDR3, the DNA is TGTGCCAGCAGCTTCGATGTGGGCGCCGACGAGCAGTACTTC. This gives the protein CASSFDVGADEQYF. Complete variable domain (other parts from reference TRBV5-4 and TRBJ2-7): ETGVTQSPTHLIKTRGQQVTLRCSSQSGHNTVSWYQQALGQGPQFIFQYYREEENGRGNFPPRFSGLQFPNYSSELNVNALELDDSALYLCASSFDVGADEQYFGPGTRLTVT.